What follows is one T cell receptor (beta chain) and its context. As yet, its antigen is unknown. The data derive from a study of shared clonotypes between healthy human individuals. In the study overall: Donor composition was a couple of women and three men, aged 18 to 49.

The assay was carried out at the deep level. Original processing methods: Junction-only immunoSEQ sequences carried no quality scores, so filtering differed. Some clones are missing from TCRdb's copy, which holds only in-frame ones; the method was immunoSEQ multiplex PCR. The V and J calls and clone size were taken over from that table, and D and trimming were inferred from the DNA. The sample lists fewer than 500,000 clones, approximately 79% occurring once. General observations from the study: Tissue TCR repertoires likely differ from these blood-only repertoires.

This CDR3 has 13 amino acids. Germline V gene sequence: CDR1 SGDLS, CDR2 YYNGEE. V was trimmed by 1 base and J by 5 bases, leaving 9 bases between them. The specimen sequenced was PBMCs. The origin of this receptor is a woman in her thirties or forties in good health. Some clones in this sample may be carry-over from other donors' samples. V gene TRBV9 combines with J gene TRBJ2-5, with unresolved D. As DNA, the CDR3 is TGTGCCAGCAGCGTATCTCCGGCGGAGACCCAGTACTTC. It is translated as CASSVSPAETQYF.